This T cell receptor (beta chain) was obtained from a study of blood T cell repertoires in COVID-19. About the study: Samples taken during acute and convalescent COVID-19 were collected in the United States, Italy and Spain. In each case, the material was cDNA or gDNA derived from T cells, B-cell-depleted T cells, or PBMCs.

This clone has just a few counts. Per the authors' pipeline: Amplification from reference gene primers served as the basis for estimated nucleated cell counts. Assay used: immunoSEQ multiplex PCR; TCRdb lists only in-frame clones, some missing. V, J and clone size derive from that table, while D and trimming were established from the DNA sequence. The sample has some 250,000 clones; over 65% are singletons. CDR1 and CDR2 from the germline V gene are MGHRA and YSYEKL. This CDR3 has 14 amino acids. V was clipped by 4 bases and J by 7 bases, with 13 bases between them. Sequences were obtained from peripheral blood. The V gene is TRBV4-1, the J gene TRBJ1-4; D perhaps matches TRBD1 (6 bases). The TCR sequence derives from a woman aged 80 or older with acute or convalescent COVID-19. CDR3: CASSLGGIGEKLFF. The CDR3 coding sequence is TGCGCCAGCAGCCTAGGGGGAATAGGTGAAAAACTGTTTTTT.